This TCR beta chain was documented in a study of human T cells and chemical hapten exposure. Study overall: Sensitization applied 2% DPC to around 2 cm by around 2 cm of upper inner arm skin.

Original handling: Across samples, TCR counts had a median of roughly 98,000 and ranged from roughly 23,224 to 690,600. TCRdb passed the RACE reads through MiXCR, listing each CDR3 protein once. These V and J calls originate from TCRdb's pipeline instead of the authors' own analysis. The sample has around 99,000 distinct CDR3 sequences; about a tenth are singletons. Time point given: patch test 2, 6 weeks after DPC sensitization. Treatment of the sample: therapeutic diphenylcyclopropenone sensitization with weekly scalp DPC. Ahead of each patch test application, blood was drawn. The authors' total RNA extraction used unfractionated whole blood. The CDR3 consists of 16 residues. Germline CDR1 and CDR2: SGHTA and FQGNSA. V lost 1 base and J lost 3; bases outside the gene matches: 5. This clonotype was recorded a few times.

The chain links TRBV7-2 to TRBJ2-2; 7 bases are a match to TRBD2. Here the sequenced sample was whole blood, taken in connection with sensitization to the hapten diphenylcyclopropenone (DPC). This TCR derives from a middle-aged woman with alopecia areata. Some clones in this sample may be carry-over from other donors' samples. The chain's CDR3 is CASSLVGGGDTGELFF. The CDR3 DNA follows: TGTGCCAGCAGCTTAGTTGGCGGGGGTGACACCGGGGAGCTGTTTTTT.